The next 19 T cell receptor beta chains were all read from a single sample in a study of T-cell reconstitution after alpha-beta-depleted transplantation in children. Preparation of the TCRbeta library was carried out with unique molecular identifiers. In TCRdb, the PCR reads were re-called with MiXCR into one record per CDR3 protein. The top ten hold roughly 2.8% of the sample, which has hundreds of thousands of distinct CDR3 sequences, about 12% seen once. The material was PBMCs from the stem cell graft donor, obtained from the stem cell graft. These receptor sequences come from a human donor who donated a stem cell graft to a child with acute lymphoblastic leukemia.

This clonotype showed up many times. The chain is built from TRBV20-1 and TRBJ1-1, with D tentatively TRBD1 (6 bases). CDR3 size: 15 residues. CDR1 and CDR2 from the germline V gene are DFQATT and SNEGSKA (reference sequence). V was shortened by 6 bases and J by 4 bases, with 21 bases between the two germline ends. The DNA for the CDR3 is TGCAGTGCGCCTCGCCGGGGGCCCCTGGTCACTGAAGCTTTCTTT. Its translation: CSAPRRGPLVTEAFF.

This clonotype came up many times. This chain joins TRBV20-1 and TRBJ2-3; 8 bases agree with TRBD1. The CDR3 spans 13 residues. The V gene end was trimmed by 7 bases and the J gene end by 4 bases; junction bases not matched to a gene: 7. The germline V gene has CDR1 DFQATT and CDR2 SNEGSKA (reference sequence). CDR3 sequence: CSVRQGNADTQYF. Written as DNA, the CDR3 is TGCAGTGTCCGACAGGGGAACGCAGATACGCAGTATTTT.

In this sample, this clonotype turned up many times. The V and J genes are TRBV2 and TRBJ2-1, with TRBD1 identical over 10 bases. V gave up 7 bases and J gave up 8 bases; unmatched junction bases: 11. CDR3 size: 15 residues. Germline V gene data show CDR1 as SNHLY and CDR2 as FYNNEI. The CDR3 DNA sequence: TGTGCCAGCACCATGGGACAGGGGCCTCGGTATGAGCAGTTCTTC. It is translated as CASTMGQGPRYEQFF.

CDR3 nucleotide sequence: TGTGCCATGGGCCCCGATGAGGGGGAGCAGTACTTC. As protein: CAMGPDEGEQYF. V gene TRBV4-2 combines with J gene TRBJ2-7, with D perhaps TRBD1 or TRBD2 (5 bases each). Deletions cut 10 bases from V and 7 bases from J, with 17 bases between. CDR1 and CDR2 (germline): LGHNA, YNFKEQ. The CDR3 is made up of 12 amino acids.

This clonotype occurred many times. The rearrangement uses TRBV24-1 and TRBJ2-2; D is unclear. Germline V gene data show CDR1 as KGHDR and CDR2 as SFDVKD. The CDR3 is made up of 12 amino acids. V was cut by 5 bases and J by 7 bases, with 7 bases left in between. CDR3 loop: CATSGSVGELFF. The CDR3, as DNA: TGTGCCACCAGTGGCTCTGTCGGGGAGCTGTTTTTT.

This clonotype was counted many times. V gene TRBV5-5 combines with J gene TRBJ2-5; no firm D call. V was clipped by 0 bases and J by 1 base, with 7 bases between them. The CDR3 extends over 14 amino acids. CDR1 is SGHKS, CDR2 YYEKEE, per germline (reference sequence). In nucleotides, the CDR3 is TGTGCCAGCAGCTTGGGCATACGCCAAGAGACCCAGTACTTC. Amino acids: CASSLGIRQETQYF.

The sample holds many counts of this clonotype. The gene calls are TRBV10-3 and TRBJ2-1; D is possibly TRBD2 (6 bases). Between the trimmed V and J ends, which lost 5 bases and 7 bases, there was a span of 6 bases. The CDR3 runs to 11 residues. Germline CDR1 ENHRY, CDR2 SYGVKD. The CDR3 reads CAISRENEQFF. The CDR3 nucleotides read TGTGCCATCAGTCGGGAGAATGAGCAGTTCTTC.

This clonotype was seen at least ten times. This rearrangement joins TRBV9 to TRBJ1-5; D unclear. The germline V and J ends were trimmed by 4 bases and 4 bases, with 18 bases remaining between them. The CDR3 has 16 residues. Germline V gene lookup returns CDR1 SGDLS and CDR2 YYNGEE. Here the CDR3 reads CASSLGPTPTNQPQHF. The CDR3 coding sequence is TGTGCCAGCAGCTTAGGACCCACCCCAACAAATCAGCCCCAGCATTTT.

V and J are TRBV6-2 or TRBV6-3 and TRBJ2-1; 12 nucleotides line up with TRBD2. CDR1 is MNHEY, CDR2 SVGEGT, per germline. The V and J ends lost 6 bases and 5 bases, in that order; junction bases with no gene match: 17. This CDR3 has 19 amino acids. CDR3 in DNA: TGTGCCAGCAGATCAGGACATCCCACGAGACTAGCGGGAGACAATGAGCAGTTCTTC. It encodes CASRSGHPTRLAGDNEQFF.

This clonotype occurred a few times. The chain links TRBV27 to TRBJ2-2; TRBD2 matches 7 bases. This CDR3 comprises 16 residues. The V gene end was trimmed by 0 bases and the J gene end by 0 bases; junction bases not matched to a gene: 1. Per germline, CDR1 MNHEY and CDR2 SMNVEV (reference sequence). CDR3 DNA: TGTGCCAGCAGTTTATCGGGACTAACGAACACCGGGGAGCTGTTTTTT. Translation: CASSLSGLTNTGELFF.

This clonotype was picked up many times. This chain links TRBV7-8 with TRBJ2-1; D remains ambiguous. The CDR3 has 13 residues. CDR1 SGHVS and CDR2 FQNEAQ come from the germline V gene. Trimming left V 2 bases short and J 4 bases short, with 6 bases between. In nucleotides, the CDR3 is TGTGCCAGCAGCTTATCGTTGTACAATGAGCAGTTCTTC. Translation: CASSLSLYNEQFF.

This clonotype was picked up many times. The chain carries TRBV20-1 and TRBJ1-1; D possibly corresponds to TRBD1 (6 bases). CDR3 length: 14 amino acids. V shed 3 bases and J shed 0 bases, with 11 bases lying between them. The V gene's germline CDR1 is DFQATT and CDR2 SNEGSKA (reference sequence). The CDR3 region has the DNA TGCAGTGCTAGGCCCCGGACAGTGAACACTGAAGCTTTCTTT. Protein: CSARPRTVNTEAFF.

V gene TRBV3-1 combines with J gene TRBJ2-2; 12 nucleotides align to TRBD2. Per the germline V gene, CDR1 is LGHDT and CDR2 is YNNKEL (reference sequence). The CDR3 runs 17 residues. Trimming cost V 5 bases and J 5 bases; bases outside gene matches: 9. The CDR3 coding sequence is TGTGCCAGCAGCACATCTAGCGGGAGGGCCAAGACCGGGGAGCTGTTTTTT. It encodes CASSTSSGRAKTGELFF. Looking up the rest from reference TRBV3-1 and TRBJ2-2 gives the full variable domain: DTAVSQTPKYLVTQMGNDKSIKCEQNLGHDTMYWYKQDSKKFLKIMFSYNNKELIINETVPNRFSPKSPDKAHLNLHINSLELGDSAVYFCASSTSSGRAKTGELFFGEGSRLTVL.

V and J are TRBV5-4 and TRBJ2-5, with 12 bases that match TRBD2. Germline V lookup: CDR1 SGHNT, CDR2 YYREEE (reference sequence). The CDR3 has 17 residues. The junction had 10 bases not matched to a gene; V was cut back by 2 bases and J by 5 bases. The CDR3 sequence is CASSFIGLAGGLETQYF. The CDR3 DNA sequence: TGTGCCAGCAGCTTTATTGGTCTAGCGGGAGGGCTCGAGACCCAGTACTTC.

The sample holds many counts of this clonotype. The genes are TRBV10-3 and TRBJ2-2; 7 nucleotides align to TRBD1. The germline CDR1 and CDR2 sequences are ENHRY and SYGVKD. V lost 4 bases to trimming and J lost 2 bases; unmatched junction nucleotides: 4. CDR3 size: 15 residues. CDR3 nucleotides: TGTGCCATCAGTGTTTGGGACAGCAACACCGGGGAGCTGTTTTTT. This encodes CAISVWDSNTGELFF.

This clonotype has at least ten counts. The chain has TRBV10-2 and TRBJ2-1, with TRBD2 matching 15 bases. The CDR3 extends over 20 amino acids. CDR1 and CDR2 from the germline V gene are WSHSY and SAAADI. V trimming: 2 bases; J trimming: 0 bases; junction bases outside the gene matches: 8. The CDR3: CASSETTGTSGGSSYNEQFF. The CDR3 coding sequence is TGCGCCAGCAGTGAGACGACCGGGACTAGCGGGGGGAGCTCCTACAATGAGCAGTTCTTC.

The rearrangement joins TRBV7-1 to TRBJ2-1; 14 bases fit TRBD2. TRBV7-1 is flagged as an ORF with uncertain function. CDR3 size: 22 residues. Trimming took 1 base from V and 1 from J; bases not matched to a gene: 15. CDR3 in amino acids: CASSSGRNRGTSGGPSYNEQFF. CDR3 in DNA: TGTGCCAGCAGCTCAGGTCGTAATCGAGGGACTAGCGGGGGTCCTTCCTACAATGAGCAGTTCTTC.

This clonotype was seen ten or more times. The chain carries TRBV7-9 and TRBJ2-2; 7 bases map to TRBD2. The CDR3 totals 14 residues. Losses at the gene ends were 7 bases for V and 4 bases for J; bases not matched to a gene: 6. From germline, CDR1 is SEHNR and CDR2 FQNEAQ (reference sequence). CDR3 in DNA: TGTGCCAGCACCCTGTTAGCGGGCACCGGGGAGCTGTTTTTT. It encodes CASTLLAGTGELFF.

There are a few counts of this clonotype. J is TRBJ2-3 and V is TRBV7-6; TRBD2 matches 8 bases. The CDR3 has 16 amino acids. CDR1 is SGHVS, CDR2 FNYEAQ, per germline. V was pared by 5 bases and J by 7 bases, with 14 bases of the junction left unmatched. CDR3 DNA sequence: TGTGCCAGCAGCGTCATAGACGGGGGGGTCCAACATACGCAGTATTTT. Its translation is CASSVIDGGVQHTQYF. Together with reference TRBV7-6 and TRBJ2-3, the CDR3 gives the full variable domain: GAGVSQSPRYKVTKRGQDVALRCDPISGHVSLYWYRQALGQGPEFLTYFNYEAQQDKSGLPNDRFSAERPEGSISTLTIQRTEQRDSAMYRCASSVIDGGVQHTQYFGPGTRLTVL.